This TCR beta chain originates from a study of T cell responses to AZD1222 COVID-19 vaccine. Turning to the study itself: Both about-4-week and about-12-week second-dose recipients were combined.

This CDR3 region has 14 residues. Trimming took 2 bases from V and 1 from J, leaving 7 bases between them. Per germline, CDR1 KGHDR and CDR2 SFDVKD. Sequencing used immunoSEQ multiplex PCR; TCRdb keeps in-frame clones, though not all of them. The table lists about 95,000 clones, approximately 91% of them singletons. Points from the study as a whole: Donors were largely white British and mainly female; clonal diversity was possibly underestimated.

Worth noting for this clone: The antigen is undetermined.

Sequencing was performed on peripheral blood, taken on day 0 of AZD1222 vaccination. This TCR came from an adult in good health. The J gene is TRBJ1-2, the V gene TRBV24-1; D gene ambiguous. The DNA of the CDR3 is TGTGCCACCAGTGATTCGACAATTAACTATGGCTACACCTTC. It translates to CATSDSTINYGYTF.